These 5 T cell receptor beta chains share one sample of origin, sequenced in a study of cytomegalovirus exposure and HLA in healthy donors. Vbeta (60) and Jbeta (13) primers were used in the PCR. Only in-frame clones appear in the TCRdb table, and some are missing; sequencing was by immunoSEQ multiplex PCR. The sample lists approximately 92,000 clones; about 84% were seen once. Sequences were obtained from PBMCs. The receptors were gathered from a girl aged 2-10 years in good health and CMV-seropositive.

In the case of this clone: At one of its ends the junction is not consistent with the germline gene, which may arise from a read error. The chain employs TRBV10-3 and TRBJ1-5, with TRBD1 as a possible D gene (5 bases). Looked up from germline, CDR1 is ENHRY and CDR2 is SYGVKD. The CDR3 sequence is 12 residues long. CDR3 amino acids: CASGGYNQPQNF. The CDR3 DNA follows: TGTGCCTCGGGGGGTTACAATCAGCCCCAGAATTTT.

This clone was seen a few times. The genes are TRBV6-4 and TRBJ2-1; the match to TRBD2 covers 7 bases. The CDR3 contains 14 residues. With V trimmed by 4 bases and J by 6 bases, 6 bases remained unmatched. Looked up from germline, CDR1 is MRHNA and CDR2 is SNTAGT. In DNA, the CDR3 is TGTGCCAGCAGTGCTGCGGGAGAGGCCAATGAGCAGTTCTTC. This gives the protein CASSAAGEANEQFF.

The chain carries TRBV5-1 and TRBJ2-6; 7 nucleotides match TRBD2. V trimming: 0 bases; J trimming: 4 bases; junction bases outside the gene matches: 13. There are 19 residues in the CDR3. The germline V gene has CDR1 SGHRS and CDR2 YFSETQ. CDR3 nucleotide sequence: TGCGCCAGCAGCTTGGGGCTAGCGGTAAAGCCATCCGGGGCCAACGTCCTGACTTTC. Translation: CASSLGLAVKPSGANVLTF.

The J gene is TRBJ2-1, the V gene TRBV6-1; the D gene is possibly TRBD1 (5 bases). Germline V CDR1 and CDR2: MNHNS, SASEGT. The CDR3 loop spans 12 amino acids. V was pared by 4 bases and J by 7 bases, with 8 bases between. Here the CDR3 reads CASSGGGNEQFF. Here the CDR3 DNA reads TGTGCCAGCAGTGGGGGCGGAAATGAGCAGTTCTTC.

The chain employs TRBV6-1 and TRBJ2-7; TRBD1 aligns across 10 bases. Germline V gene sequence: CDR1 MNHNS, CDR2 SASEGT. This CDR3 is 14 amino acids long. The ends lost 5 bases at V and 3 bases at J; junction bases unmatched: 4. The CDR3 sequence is CASSKDRGLYEQYF. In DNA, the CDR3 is TGTGCCAGCAGTAAAGACAGGGGGCTCTACGAGCAGTACTTC.